The 3 T cell receptor beta chains below all came from one sample that was sequenced in a study of cytomegalovirus exposure and HLA in healthy donors. In the PCR, 60 Vbeta and 13 Jbeta primers were used. TCRdb's copy holds only in-frame clones and misses some; the assay was immunoSEQ multiplex PCR. The sample shows 65,000 to 70,000 clones, around 70% of them seen only once. What was sequenced was PBMCs. These receptors were obtained from a woman aged 25 to 39 in good health and CMV-seronegative.

The gene calls are TRBV5-1 and TRBJ2-7, with 8 nucleotides matching TRBD2. The germline CDR1 and CDR2 sequences are SGHRS and YFSETQ. J gave up 1 base and V 1 base, and 1 base lay outside the gene matches. CDR3 size: 14 residues. CDR3 loop: CASSLRGGSYEQYF. The CDR3 region has the DNA TGCGCCAGCAGCTTGCGGGGGGGGTCCTACGAGCAGTACTTC.

The chain employs TRBV18 and TRBJ1-1; D may be TRBD1 (5 bases). CDR1 is KGHSH and CDR2 is LQKENI in the germline V gene. V was clipped by 6 bases and J by 11 bases, with 28 bases between them. This CDR3 is 16 amino acids long. This CDR3 reads CASSSLGKRTGESAFF. CDR3 nucleotides: TGTGCCAGCTCTTCTTTAGGGAAGAGAACGGGGGAGTCGGCTTTCTTT. Supplemented by reference TRBV18 and TRBJ1-1, the full variable domain reads NAGVMQNPRHLVRRRGQEARLRCSPMKGHSHVYWYRQLPEEGLKFMVYLQKENIIDESGMPKERFSAEFPKEGPSILRIQQVVRGDSAAYFCASSSLGKRTGESAFFGQGTRLTVV.

The table lists this clone with a few counts. The rearrangement joins TRBV7-2 to TRBJ1-5, with D maybe TRBD1 (5 bases). The V gene lost 5 bases and the J gene lost 7 bases, with 12 bases spanning the gap. The CDR3 covers 13 residues. CDR1 is SGHTA, CDR2 FQGNSA, per germline. The CDR3 DNA sequence: TGTGCCAGCAGCGCCACGGGGGACCAGCCCCAGCATTTT. It specifies CASSATGDQPQHF.